This paragraph covers one T cell receptor beta chain sequence. This sample was included in a study of OX40 agonist ivuxolimab in advanced cancers. Turning to the study itself: Participants averaged roughly 57 years of age (range roughly 20 to 90) and were less than 85% male.

The table came from immunoSEQ multiplex PCR; TCRdb's copy has only in-frame clones and leaves some out. The profile shows around 81,000 clones, roughly 90% of them singletons. The CDR3 covers 14 residues. Trimming removed 1 base at V and 3 bases at J, with 9 bases between. Germline CDR1 SGHVS, CDR2 FQNEAQ. The sequences come from CD4+ or CD8+ T cells sorted from blood, collected in a trial of the OX40 agonist ivuxolimab. This TCR was recovered from an adult with an advanced solid tumor such as melanoma, head and neck, liver or kidney cancer. The rearrangement joins TRBV7-8 to TRBJ1-1, with D perhaps matching TRBD1 (5 bases). CDR3 sequence: CASSLEAGYTEAFF. In nucleotides, the CDR3 is TGTGCCAGCAGCTTAGAAGCAGGGTACACTGAAGCTTTCTTT.